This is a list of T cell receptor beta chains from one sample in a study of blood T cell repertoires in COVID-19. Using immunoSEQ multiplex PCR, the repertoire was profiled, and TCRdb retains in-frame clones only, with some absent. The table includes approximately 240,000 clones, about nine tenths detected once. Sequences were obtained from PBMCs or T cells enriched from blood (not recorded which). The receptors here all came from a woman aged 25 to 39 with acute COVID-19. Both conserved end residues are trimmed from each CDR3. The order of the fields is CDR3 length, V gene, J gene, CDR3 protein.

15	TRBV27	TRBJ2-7	ASSWAPSGSRSYEQY
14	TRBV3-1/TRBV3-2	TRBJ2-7	ASSQKVDRLPYEQY
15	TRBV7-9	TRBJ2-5	ASSHPGGSGGRETQY
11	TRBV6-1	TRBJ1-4	ASSPQADEKLF
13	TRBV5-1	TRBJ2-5	ASSPGTGGSETQY
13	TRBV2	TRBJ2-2	ASSRDRGQTGELF
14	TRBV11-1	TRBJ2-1	ASSFPLALSYNEQF
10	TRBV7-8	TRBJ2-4	ASSSQMNIQY
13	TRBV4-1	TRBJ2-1	ASSQGLAGVTEQF
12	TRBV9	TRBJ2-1	ASSVGSGGNEQF
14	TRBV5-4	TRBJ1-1	ASSLASGGMHTEAF
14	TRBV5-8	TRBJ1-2	ASSRDRGNGAYGYT
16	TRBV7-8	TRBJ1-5	ASSRGTGGWYGNQPQH
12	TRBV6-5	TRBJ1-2	ASRQPRGARGYT
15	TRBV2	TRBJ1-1	ASGKAGLGQGNTEAF
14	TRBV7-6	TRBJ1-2	ASSDNPGTGNYGYT
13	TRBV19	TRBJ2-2	ASSIILAGAGELF
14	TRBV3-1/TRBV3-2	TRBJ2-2	ASSGPGQKDTGELF
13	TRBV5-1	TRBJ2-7	ASSPTGDRVHEQY
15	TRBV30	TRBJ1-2	AWRGWPWDSVGDGYT
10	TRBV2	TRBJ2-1	ASRAAGREQF
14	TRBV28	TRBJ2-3	ASSYRGRGSTDTQY
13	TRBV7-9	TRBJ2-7	ASSPARVGGYEQY
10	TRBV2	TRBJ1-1	ASVRDSSEAF
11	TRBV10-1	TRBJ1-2	ASSPGQNYGYT
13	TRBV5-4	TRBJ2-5	ASSQGLAGEETQY
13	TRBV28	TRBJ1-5	ASSPGVGGNQPQH
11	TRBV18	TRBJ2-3	ASSPPVLDTQY
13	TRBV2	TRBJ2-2	ASRSTSGSSGELF
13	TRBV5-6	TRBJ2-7	ASSPLQRGTYEQY
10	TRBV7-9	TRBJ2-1	ASSYGTAEQF
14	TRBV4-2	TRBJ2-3	ASSQESSPRTDTQY
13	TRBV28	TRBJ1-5	ASSSPGGGNQPQH
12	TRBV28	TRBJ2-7	ASSPLDRGYEQY
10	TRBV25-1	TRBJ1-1	ASVDSKFQAF
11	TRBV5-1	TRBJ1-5	ASSLEPQGTQH
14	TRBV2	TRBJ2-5	ASSQLPTGDVETQY
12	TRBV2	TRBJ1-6	ASSTGRLFSPLH
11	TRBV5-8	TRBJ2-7	ASSFFRNYEQY
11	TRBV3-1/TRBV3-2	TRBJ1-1	ASSATFNTEAF
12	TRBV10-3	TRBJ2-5	AISGTGGQETQY